This T cell receptor beta chain was found in a study of cytomegalovirus exposure and HLA in healthy donors. Study outcomes and limitations: There were some V segments, including TRBV6-2 and TRBV6-3, excluded as indistinguishable. Several of the most significant clusters appeared linked to common viral pathogens, based on a later analysis.

With regard to this clone: What it binds is unknown.

Donors consisted of healthy bone marrow donors. Trimming stripped 3 bases from V and 0 bases from J, with 19 bases between. Germline-derived CDR1 and CDR2 are SQVTM and ANQGSEA. The CDR3 sequence is 17 residues long. A multiplex PCR was run with 60 Vbeta primers and 13 Jbeta primers. The repertoire was sequenced with immunoSEQ multiplex PCR; TCRdb's copy has only in-frame clones and lacks some. The data contain 150,000 or so clones, around 80% of them seen just once; the ten biggest clones take up 1%. The clonotype was recovered from a woman in her forties or fifties in good health and CMV-seropositive. The chain employs TRBV29-1 and TRBJ2-3; D is possibly TRBD1 (5 bases). Specimen: PBMCs. The CDR3, as DNA: TGCAGCGTTGACCCAAACAGGATATATTCTAGCACAGATACGCAGTATTTT. Its protein product is CSVDPNRIYSSTDTQYF.